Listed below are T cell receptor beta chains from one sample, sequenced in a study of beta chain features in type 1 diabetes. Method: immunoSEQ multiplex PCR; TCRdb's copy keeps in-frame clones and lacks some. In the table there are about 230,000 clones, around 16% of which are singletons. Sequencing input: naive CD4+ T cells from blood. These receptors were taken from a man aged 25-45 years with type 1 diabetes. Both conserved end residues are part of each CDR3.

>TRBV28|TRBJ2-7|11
CASSSSYEQYF
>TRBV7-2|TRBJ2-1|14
CASTTHLKRDEQFF
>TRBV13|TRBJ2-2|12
CASRFFGGELFF
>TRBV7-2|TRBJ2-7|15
CASSFGTSGSDEQYF
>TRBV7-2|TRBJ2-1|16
CASSLELAGVGNEQFF
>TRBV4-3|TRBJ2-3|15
CASSQDWKSTDTQYF
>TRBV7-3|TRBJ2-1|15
CASSLLAASYNEQFF
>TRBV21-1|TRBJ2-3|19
CASSSFPGSTTTGGDTQYF
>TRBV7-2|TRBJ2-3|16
CASSLGAGGPADTQYF
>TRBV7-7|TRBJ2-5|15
CATGRLGGIQETQYF
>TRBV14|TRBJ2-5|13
CASSRGMQETQYF
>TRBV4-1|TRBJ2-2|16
CASSRDTVRSPGELFF
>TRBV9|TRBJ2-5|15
CASSATGTSVETQYF
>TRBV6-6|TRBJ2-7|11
CASARSYEQYF
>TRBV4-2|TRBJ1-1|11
CASSPGQGAFF
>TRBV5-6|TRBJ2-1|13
CASSRDSVDEQFF
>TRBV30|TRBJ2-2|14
CAWSGGGNTGELFF
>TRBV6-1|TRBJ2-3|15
CASSENAGIADTQYF
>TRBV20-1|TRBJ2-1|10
CSASVGKQFF
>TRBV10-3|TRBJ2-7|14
CAVQTGGISYEQYF
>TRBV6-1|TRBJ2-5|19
CASSGPSYKTAKWEETQYF
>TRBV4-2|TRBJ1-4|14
CASSQEESVAKLFF
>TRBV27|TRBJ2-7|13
CASSLVYTDRRDF
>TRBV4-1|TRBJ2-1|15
CASRRLAGKGYEQFF
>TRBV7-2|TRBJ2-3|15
CASSLSGRGTDTQYF
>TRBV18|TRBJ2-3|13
CASSTGPTDTQYF
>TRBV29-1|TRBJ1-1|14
CSVRGLRMNTEAFF
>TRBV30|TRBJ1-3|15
CAWSVRELEGNTIYF
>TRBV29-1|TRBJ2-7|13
CSVVGTGFSEQYF
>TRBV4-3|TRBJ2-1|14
CASSRARGNNEQFF
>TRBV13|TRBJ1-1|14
CASSPSRRNTEAFF
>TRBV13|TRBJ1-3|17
CASSPRQLRISRNTIYF
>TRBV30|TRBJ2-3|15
CAWRPPSGGTDTQYF
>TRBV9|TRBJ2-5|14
CASSVGGGAETQYF
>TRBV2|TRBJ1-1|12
CASSDYNTEAFF
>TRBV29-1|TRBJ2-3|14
CSVLGTTSTDTQYF
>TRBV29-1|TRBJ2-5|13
CSVEEAPEETQYF
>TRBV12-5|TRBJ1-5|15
CASGYRVLGNQPQHF